This passage covers 16 T cell receptor beta chains from one sample sequenced in a study of T cells in Graves' hyperthyroidism and ophthalmopathy. Amplification yielded TCR beta CDR3 regions, with RNA transcripts as the source. A set of HTBI primers served as the primers for a first-round RT-PCR of the TCR CDR3. A single record per CDR3 protein comes from TCRdb applying MiXCR to the multiplex PCR reads. The sample gives around 600,000 distinct CDR3 sequences, about 15% of which show up once; about an eighth is in the top ten. Sequenced input: blood. The receptors originated from a woman in her 50s with Graves' ophthalmopathy.

This clonotype was found many times. V and J are TRBV6-2 or TRBV6-3 and TRBJ1-1; the D is unclear. Germline CDR1 reads MNHEY; CDR2 reads SVGEGT. The CDR3 is 17 residues long. V was shortened by 2 bases and J by 1 base, with 17 bases between the two germline ends. CDR3 coding DNA: TGTGCCAGCAGTTACCCCAAGCCGGCGGGGTCGAACACTGAAGCTTTCTTT. Translation gives CASSYPKPAGSNTEAFF.

Points on this clonotype: With a much larger clone just one base away, this may be a read error. V is TRBV12-3 or TRBV12-4 and J is TRBJ1-2; the D is unclear. V lost 3 bases and J 7 bases, leaving 18 bases between the germline ends. The CDR3 totals 15 residues. The CDR3 region is CASSFGPPGVLGYTF. Written as DNA, the CDR3 is TGTGCCAGCAGTTTCGGGCCCCCCGGCGTTCTTGGCTACACCTTC.

Worth noting for this clonotype: A much larger clone differs from this one at a single base, so this may be a read error. The V call is TRBV28, the J call TRBJ2-2; D unresolved. The germline gives CDR1 MDHEN, CDR2 SYDVKM. This CDR3 has 13 residues. CDR3 in amino acids: CTSSRQANGELFF. DNA of the CDR3: TGTACCAGCAGTCGGCAGGCGAACGGGGAGCTGTTTTTT.

This clonotype was seen ten or more times. The chain uses TRBV30 and TRBJ2-1, with D perhaps TRBD2 (5 bases). The germline V gene has CDR1 GTSNPN and CDR2 SVGIG (reference sequence). Deletions cut 8 bases from V and 0 bases from J, with 11 bases between. The CDR3 spans 13 residues. CDR3 DNA sequence: TGTGCCGGAGGAGGAAGCTCCTACAATGAGCAGTTCTTC. Encoded protein: CAGGGSSYNEQFF.

This clonotype has a handful of counts. This may arise from a read error, as a much more abundant clone is one base away. J is TRBJ2-7 and V is TRBV20-1; D gene unclear. The V end lost 4 bases, the J end lost 1 base, and 14 bases lay between the germline ends. CDR1 is DFQATT, CDR2 SNEGSKA, per germline (reference sequence). The CDR3 runs 14 residues. The CDR3 nucleotides read TGCAGTGCTACTAGGGTGAGGAGTTCCTACGAGCAGTACTTC. This sequence encodes CSATRVRSSYEQYF.

This clonotype was seen a few times. The chain employs TRBV30 and TRBJ2-2; 13 positions agree with TRBD2. The CDR3 runs 17 residues. Germline-derived CDR1 and CDR2 are GTSNPN and SVGIG (reference sequence). V shed 0 bases, J shed 1 base, and the junction held 2 bases outside the gene matches. The CDR3 spells CAWSVTSGRGNTGELFF. The DNA of the CDR3 is TGTGCCTGGAGTGTAACTAGCGGGAGGGGGAACACCGGGGAGCTGTTTTTT.

The sample holds a few counts of this clonotype. The V call is TRBV18, the J call TRBJ2-2; 8 bases agree with TRBD2. V lost 0 bases and J lost 6; bases outside the gene matches: 9. Germline V CDR1 and CDR2: KGHSH, LQKENI. The CDR3 is 17 amino acids. The CDR3 DNA reads as TGTGCCAGCTCACCACCGACTGGCGGGAGGTATTCCGGGGAGCTGTTTTTT. Protein product: CASSPPTGGRYSGELFF.

This rearrangement joins TRBV7-8 to TRBJ2-1; D not resolved. CDR1 is SGHVS, CDR2 FQNEAQ, per germline. Trimming removed 5 bases from V and 0 bases from J, with 17 bases in between. The CDR3 sequence is 17 residues long. CDR3 DNA sequence: TGTGCCAGCAGCCACCGGATCTTTACGAGCTCCTACAATGAGCAGTTCTTC. This gives the protein CASSHRIFTSSYNEQFF.

This clonotype was counted only a few times. This chain uses TRBV7-9 with TRBJ1-1; tentative D call: TRBD1 (6 bases). The CDR3 contains 12 residues. CDR1 SEHNR and CDR2 FQNEAQ come from the germline V gene (reference sequence). The V and J ends lost 4 bases and 10 bases respectively, with 13 bases between them. The CDR3 reads CASSSDRSRAFF. CDR3 coding DNA: TGTGCCAGCAGCTCTGACAGGTCCAGAGCTTTCTTT.

This clonotype was seen a handful of times. The V and J genes are TRBV11-3 and TRBJ1-1, with a possible D match to TRBD1 (5 bases). This CDR3 comprises 14 residues. Between the trimmed V and J ends, which lost 1 base and 4 bases, there was a span of 10 bases. CDR1 and CDR2 from the germline V gene are SGHNT and YENEEA. The CDR3 protein is CASSLGDLGTEAFF. The CDR3 DNA is TGTGCCAGCAGCTTAGGGGACTTGGGCACTGAAGCTTTCTTT.

In its sample, this clonotype was seen many times. This chain uses TRBV12-3 or TRBV12-4 with TRBJ1-1, with TRBD1 matching over 10 bases. The trim removed 6 bases at V and 7 bases at J, leaving 11 bases unmatched. This CDR3 contains 15 residues. In DNA form, the CDR3 reads TGTGCCAGCAGAGACGCGGGGACAGGGGTGGTTGAAGCTTTCTTT. Translating it yields CASRDAGTGVVEAFF.

This clonotype was picked up many times. The V call is TRBV18, the J call TRBJ2-7; D is possibly TRBD2 (5 bases). V was pared by 3 bases and J by 4 bases, with 13 bases between. The CDR3 extends over 14 amino acids. The germline V gene encodes CDR1 KGHSH and CDR2 LQKENI. CDR3 DNA: TGTGCCAGCTCACCCGGACTCCAAGGATACGAGCAGTACTTC. This translates into CASSPGLQGYEQYF.

This clonotype has a count of ten or more. The chain carries TRBV28 and TRBJ2-1; D remains unclear. CDR3 length equals 18 residues. Trimming took off 0 bases at V and 8 bases at J, with 23 bases between the two ends. CDR1 is MDHEN and CDR2 is SYDVKM in the germline V gene. The CDR3 nucleotides are TGTGCCAGCAGTTTATGGGGGTACGGGTCCACAGCTCCGGATGAGCAGTTCTTC. Translation gives CASSLWGYGSTAPDEQFF.

This clonotype appeared many times. The V call is TRBV6-5, the J call TRBJ2-5; D is undetermined. There are 16 residues in the CDR3. Germline V gene data show CDR1 as MNHEY and CDR2 as SVGAGI. V was trimmed by 2 bases and J by 5 bases, leaving 18 bases between them. The CDR3 DNA is TGTGCCAGCAGTTACGCTATTTTCGGTGGCGTTGAGACCCAGTACTTC. It specifies CASSYAIFGGVETQYF.

This clonotype occurred a few times. The chain employs TRBV13 and TRBJ2-1, with a weak D call TRBD2 (6 bases). Germline loops: CDR1 PRHDT, CDR2 FYEKMQ (reference sequence). The CDR3 spans 16 residues. The germline V and J ends were trimmed by 1 base and 10 bases, with 20 bases remaining between them. The CDR3 DNA reads TGTGCCAGCAGCTTAGAGTCCCTAGCGACTCGGCCCGAGCAGTTCTTC. Translated, it gives CASSLESLATRPEQFF.

There are many counts of this clonotype. The chain has TRBV6-2 or TRBV6-3 and TRBJ2-7; the D gene is possibly TRBD2 (6 bases). Germline V CDR1 and CDR2: MNHEY, SVGEGT. Trimming left V 8 bases short and J 4 bases short, with 15 bases between. This CDR3 is 13 amino acids long. CDR3 loop: CASLTRTGYEQYF. As DNA, the CDR3 is TGTGCCAGCTTGACTAGGACGGGTTACGAGCAGTACTTC.